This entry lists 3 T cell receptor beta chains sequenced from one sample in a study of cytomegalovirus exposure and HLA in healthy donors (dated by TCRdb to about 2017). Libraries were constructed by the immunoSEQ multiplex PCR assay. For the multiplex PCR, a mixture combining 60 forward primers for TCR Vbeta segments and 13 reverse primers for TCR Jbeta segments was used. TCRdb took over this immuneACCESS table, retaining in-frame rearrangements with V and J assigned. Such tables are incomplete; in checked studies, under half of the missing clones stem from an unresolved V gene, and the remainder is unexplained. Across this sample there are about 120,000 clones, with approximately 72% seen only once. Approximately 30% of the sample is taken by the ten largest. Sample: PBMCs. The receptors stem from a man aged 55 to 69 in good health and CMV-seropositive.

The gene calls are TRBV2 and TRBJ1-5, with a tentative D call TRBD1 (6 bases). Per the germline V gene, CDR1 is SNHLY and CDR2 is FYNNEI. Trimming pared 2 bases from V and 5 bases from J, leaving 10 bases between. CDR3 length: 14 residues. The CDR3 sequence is CASSELGAHQPQHF. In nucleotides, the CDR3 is TGTGCCAGCAGTGAACTGGGGGCCCATCAGCCCCAGCATTTT.

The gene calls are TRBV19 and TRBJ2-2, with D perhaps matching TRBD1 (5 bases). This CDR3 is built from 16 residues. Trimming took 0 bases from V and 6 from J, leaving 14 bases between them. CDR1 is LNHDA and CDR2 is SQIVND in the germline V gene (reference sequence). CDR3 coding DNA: TGTGCCAGTAGTATAGAATCCACAGGTCGTCCCGGGGAGCTGTTTTTT. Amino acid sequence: CASSIESTGRPGELFF.

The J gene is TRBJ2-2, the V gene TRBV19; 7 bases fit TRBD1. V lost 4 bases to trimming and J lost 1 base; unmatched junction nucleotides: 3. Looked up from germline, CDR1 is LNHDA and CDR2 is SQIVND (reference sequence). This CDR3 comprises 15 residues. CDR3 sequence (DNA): TGTGCCAGTAGTACAAACAGGGGGAACACCGGGGAGCTGTTTTTT. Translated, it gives CASSTNRGNTGELFF.